This T cell receptor (beta chain) appears in the sequencing data of a study of T cell repertoires in cytomegalovirus infection. The wider study: CMV infection together with matching HLA type was indicated by public TCR beta signatures.

TCRdb ran MiXCR on the reads and lists one entry per CDR3 protein. The repertoire holds around 770,000 distinct CDR3 sequences, with around 29% as singletons. V lost 5 bases and J lost 4, with 20 bases in between. The germline V gene encodes CDR1 SEHNR and CDR2 FQNEAQ (reference sequence). The CDR3 has 16 residues. Study observations and caveats: Dominant in the ex vivo response were TCR beta clonotypes restricted by HLA-C and specific for CMV. Identification of carriers of CMV plus the relevant HLA was performed using cumulative public TCR beta family frequency.

This clonotype has more than one count but fewer than ten. Its antigen remains unidentified. This chain joins TRBV7-9 and TRBJ1-2; no clear D gene. The source material was cultured CD8+ T cells from PBMCs, sampled from culture after CMV antigen stimulation. This receptor was identified in a human donor in good health (CMV status not recorded). Some clones in this sample may be carry-over from other donors' samples. This CDR3 reads CASSTPEGSRLYGYTF. CDR3 nucleotide sequence: TGTGCCAGCAGCACCCCAGAAGGGTCTCGGCTCTATGGCTACACCTTC.